One sample yielded the 21 T cell receptor beta chains listed below, sequenced in a study of blood T cells in healthy people across ages. Through a sample-barcoded 5' primer and a J-beta primer mix, a second PCR was run for about 6 to 12 cycles. TCRdb redid the calling of the 5' RACE reads with MiXCR, one entry per CDR3 protein. The sample carries approximately 900,000 distinct CDR3 sequences, under 35% recorded once. The sample also formed part of further work on T cells of mothers and their children.

The sequenced sample consisted of blood. Receptors originate from a woman aged 40 to 50 in good health.

This clonotype was seen more than once but under ten times. CDR3 loop: CASSQDLLGSLTGQNGNQPQHF. In DNA, the CDR3 is TGCGCCAGCAGCCAAGATCTCTTGGGGTCATTGACAGGCCAAAACGGGAATCAGCCCCAGCATTTT. The rearrangement joins TRBV4-3 to TRBJ1-5; D possibly corresponds to TRBD1 (6 bases). CDR1 is LGHNA, CDR2 YSLEER, per germline. This CDR3 has 22 amino acids. The germline V and J ends were trimmed by 0 bases and 4 bases, with 31 bases remaining between them.

A word on this clonotype: Mismatch with germline at one junction end may stem from a read error. V gene TRBV7-9 combines with J gene TRBJ2-3; 11 bases agree with TRBD2. Germline CDR1 and CDR2: SEHNR and FQNEAQ (reference sequence). The CDR3 length is 15 residues. CDR3 nucleotides: TGTGCCAGCAGCAGGACTAGCGGGTTTGGAGATACGCGGTATTTT. Translation: CASSRTSGFGDTRYF.

CDR3 DNA sequence: TGTGCCAGCAGCTTAGTGGGGGGAACCTACAATGAGCAGTACTTC. Its translation is CASSLVGGTYNEQYF. The chain recombines TRBV11-3 with TRBJ2-1; possible D gene TRBD2, 6 bases. The J call may be mistaken, given a closer DNA end match to TRBJ2-7. This CDR3 contains 15 residues. Germline V CDR1 and CDR2: SGHNT, YENEEA.

This clonotype was seen at least ten times. This chain uses TRBV7-9 with TRBJ2-7; 7 bases align to TRBD1. The CDR3 totals 15 residues. Germline loops: CDR1 SEHNR, CDR2 FQNEAQ (reference sequence). With 0 bases clipped from V and 9 bases from J, the junction kept 11 bases outside the gene matches. CDR3 amino acids: CASSLAHRGPPGQYF. The CDR3 DNA is TGTGCCAGCAGCTTAGCTCACAGGGGACCCCCAGGGCAGTACTTC.

On this clonotype: A clone one base away is much larger, so this may be a read error. The chain joins TRBV7-2 to TRBJ2-3, with D possibly TRBD2 on 6 matching bases. The germline CDR1 and CDR2 sequences are SGHTA and FQGNSA. V was cut by 5 bases and J by 6 bases, with 12 bases left in between. The CDR3 runs 13 residues. The CDR3 reads CASSPEGFDTQYF. The CDR3 nucleotides are TGTGCCAGCAGCCCGGAGGGCTTTGATACGCAGTATTTT.

The chain couples TRBV4-3 to TRBJ2-3; D call uncertain. Germline V lookup: CDR1 LGHNA, CDR2 YSLEER. V dropped 0 bases and J dropped 2 bases, with 6 bases sitting between them. This CDR3 comprises 14 residues. CDR3 in amino acids: CASSQDVFTDTQYF. The CDR3 coding sequence is TGCGCCAGCAGCCAAGACGTTTTCACAGATACGCAGTATTTT.

The chain is built from TRBV7-2 and TRBJ2-3; TRBD2 agrees at 8 bases. V was clipped by 5 bases and J by 4 bases; unmatched bases: 14. Germline lookup yields CDR1 SGHTA and CDR2 FQGNSA. This CDR3 contains 17 residues. CDR3 in amino acids: CASSKEGTRARADTQYF. DNA for the CDR3: TGTGCCAGCAGCAAAGAAGGGACTAGGGCGAGGGCAGATACGCAGTATTTT. The variable domain in full, completed from reference TRBV7-2 and TRBJ2-3, reads GAGVSQSPSNKVTEKGKDVELRCDPISGHTALYWYRQSLGQGLEFLIYFQGNSAPDKSGLPSDRFSAERTGGSVSTLTIQRTQQEDSAVYLCASSKEGTRARADTQYFGPGTRLTVL.

At least ten counts were recorded for this clonotype. The J gene is TRBJ2-7, the V gene TRBV3-1; D is perhaps TRBD2 (6 bases). V was trimmed by 3 bases and J by 7 bases, leaving 16 bases between them. Germline V gene sequence: CDR1 LGHDT, CDR2 YNNKEL (reference sequence). This CDR3 has 14 amino acids. The CDR3 DNA follows: TGTGCCAGCAGCCAGGGGACGGCGGGACGGGAGCAGTACTTC. This codes for CASSQGTAGREQYF.

V is TRBV4-3 and J is TRBJ2-7; 7 bases line up with TRBD1. Losses at the gene ends were 3 bases for V and 1 base for J; bases not matched to a gene: 6. In germline, CDR1 is LGHNA, CDR2 YSLEER. The CDR3 is 15 residues long. The chain's CDR3 is CASSHATGRSYEQYF. The CDR3 DNA reads as TGCGCCAGCAGCCACGCGACAGGGCGATCCTACGAGCAGTACTTC.

This clonotype was counted at least ten times. This rearrangement joins TRBV20-1 to TRBJ2-5, with 8 positions matching TRBD2. In germline, CDR1 is DFQATT, CDR2 SNEGSKA (reference sequence). The CDR3 contains 10 residues. CDR3 region: CGGGWETQYF. The CDR3 region has the DNA TGCGGCGGGGGGTGGGAGACCCAGTACTTC.

This clonotype has at least ten counts. The chain combines TRBV10-3 with TRBJ1-6, with TRBD1 as a possible D gene (5 bases). The V and J ends lost 4 bases and 8 bases respectively, with 12 bases between them. Germline V gives CDR1 ENHRY, CDR2 SYGVKD. The CDR3 has 14 residues. DNA of the CDR3: TGTGCCATCAGTGTGAGGGGCTTAGATTCACCCCTCCACTTT. Encoded protein: CAISVRGLDSPLHF.

This chain connects TRBV6-5 to TRBJ1-2; no reliable D call. The CDR3 covers 14 residues. The germline V and J ends were trimmed by 0 bases and 4 bases, with 9 bases remaining between them. The germline V gene encodes CDR1 MNHEY and CDR2 SVGAGI. The CDR3: CASSYSRASYGYTF. In nucleotides, the CDR3 is TGTGCCAGCAGTTACTCGAGGGCGAGCTATGGCTACACCTTC.

The rearrangement joins TRBV5-5 to TRBJ2-2, with 10 bases fitting TRBD2. The V and J ends lost 4 bases and 0 bases, in that order; junction bases with no gene match: 15. The CDR3 covers 20 residues. Germline lookup yields CDR1 SGHKS and CDR2 YYEKEE (reference sequence). This CDR3 reads CASSARVAGGSSANTGELFF. CDR3 sequence (DNA): TGTGCCAGCAGCGCTCGGGTAGCGGGAGGATCTTCCGCGAACACCGGGGAGCTGTTTTTT.

This clonotype was seen many times. The chain uses TRBV6-2 or TRBV6-3 and TRBJ2-5; 8 positions match TRBD1. J was trimmed by 1 base and V by 5 bases; bases with no gene match: 3. Germline CDR1 reads MNHEY; CDR2 reads SVGEGT. The CDR3 extends over 14 amino acids. For the CDR3, the DNA is TGTGCCAGCAGTACAGGGGGAACCCAAGAGACCCAGTACTTC. Translation: CASSTGGTQETQYF.

The chain has TRBV5-6 and TRBJ1-1; the D gene is possibly TRBD1 (6 bases). CDR3 size: 14 residues. Deletions cut 4 bases from V and 0 bases from J, with 10 bases between. Germline V lookup: CDR1 SGHDT, CDR2 YYEEEE. CDR3 sequence (DNA): TGTGCCAGCAGCAAGGGACATCTGAACACTGAAGCTTTCTTT. Translating gives CASSKGHLNTEAFF.

This chain uses TRBV7-2 with TRBJ2-1, with 7 bases lining up with TRBD2. Looked up from germline, CDR1 is SGHTA and CDR2 is FQGNSA. The trim removed 0 bases at V and 5 bases at J, leaving 4 bases unmatched. This CDR3 has 15 residues. CDR3 in DNA: TGTGCCAGCAGCTTAGCTAGCGGGCCCAACAATGAGCAGTTCTTC. It translates to CASSLASGPNNEQFF.

The chain couples TRBV7-8 to TRBJ2-5; 8 positions agree with TRBD1. The germline CDR1 and CDR2 sequences are SGHVS and FQNEAQ. This CDR3 comprises 15 residues. V gave up 5 bases and J gave up 11 bases; unmatched junction bases: 16. The CDR3 bases are TGTGCCAGCAGCGGGACAGGTTCCAAAGCTAATGAGCAGTACTTC. Translating gives CASSGTGSKANEQYF.

The chain combines TRBV7-2 with TRBJ2-7; D possibly matches TRBD1 or TRBD2 (5 bases each). The end of the DNA aligns better with TRBJ2-5, so the J call may be wrong. In germline, CDR1 is SGHTA, CDR2 FQGNSA. This CDR3 spans 15 amino acids. This chain's CDR3 is CASSWDRASHETQYF. The CDR3 DNA is TGTGCCAGCAGCTGGGACCGGGCCTCGCACGAGACCCAGTACTTC.

The chain is built from TRBV4-2 and TRBJ1-2, with 10 bases lining up with TRBD1. V dropped 0 bases and J dropped 6; count of bases not matched to a gene: 10. There are 17 residues in the CDR3. Germline CDR1 is LGHNA and CDR2 is YNFKEQ. The CDR3: CASSQDLPGQGGHGYTF. The CDR3 nucleotides are TGTGCCAGCAGCCAAGATCTCCCCGGACAGGGGGGACATGGCTACACCTTC.

This clonotype appeared a few times. This could be a read error, since a much larger clone is one nucleotide away. CDR3 sequence (DNA): TGCGTCAGCTCAGGGACCGAGAACACTGAAGCTTTCTTT. Protein: CVSSGTENTEAFF. The chain has TRBV4-3 and TRBJ1-1, with D perhaps matching TRBD1 (5 bases). Per germline, CDR1 LGHNA and CDR2 YSLEER. The CDR3 loop spans 13 amino acids.

This clonotype was counted only a few times. One junction end disagrees with the germline gene, perhaps due to a read error. The rearrangement joins TRBV7-3 to TRBJ2-6, with D perhaps being TRBD1 or TRBD2 (5 bases each). The length of the CDR3 is 18 residues. Germline assignment: CDR1 SGHTA and CDR2 FQGTGA. The CDR3 DNA is TGTGCCAGCAGCCCCATTGGGACCGCCAACTCTGGGGCCAGCGTCCTGACTTTC. Protein sequence: CASSPIGTANSGASVLTF.